These 14 T cell receptor beta chains came from one sample sequenced in a study of CD8 T cells in ankylosing spondylitis. Each CDR3 protein gets one entry after TCRdb re-called the 5' RACE reads with MiXCR. This table holds some 200,000 distinct CDR3 sequences, around 13% found once. Sequenced sample: blood, either unsorted or a sorted T cell fraction (not recorded which). Receptor source: a male donor with ankylosing spondylitis or in good health (not recorded which).

This clonotype has only a few counts. The CDR3 nucleotides are TGTGCCAGTAGTATAGAGACAGGGATCGGCTCCTACGAGCAGTACTTC. Translated: CASSIETGIGSYEQYF. V gene TRBV19 combines with J gene TRBJ2-7; TRBD1 aligns across 7 bases. The germline gives CDR1 LNHDA, CDR2 SQIVND (reference sequence). V shed 0 bases, J shed 0 bases, and the junction held 5 bases outside the gene matches. The CDR3 is made up of 16 amino acids.

This clonotype was observed a handful of times. This rearrangement joins TRBV5-5 to TRBJ2-1, with TRBD1 matching over 9 bases. V shed 7 bases and J 8 bases; nucleotides not matched to a gene: 16. Germline V gene data show CDR1 as SGHKS and CDR2 as YYEKEE (reference sequence). The CDR3 totals 16 residues. CDR3 protein: CASGPPPGTGTDEQFF. In DNA form, the CDR3 reads TGTGCCAGCGGGCCCCCGCCAGGGACAGGGACGGATGAGCAGTTCTTC.

Only a few counts were recorded for this clonotype. The chain carries TRBV27 and TRBJ2-1, with TRBD2 matching 13 bases. The junction had 5 bases not matched to a gene; V was cut back by 4 bases and J by 5 bases. CDR3 size: 16 residues. The germline CDR1 and CDR2 sequences are MNHEY and SMNVEV (reference sequence). CDR3: CASSSTTSGRDNEQFF. The CDR3 DNA is TGTGCCAGCAGTTCGACCACTAGCGGGAGGGACAATGAGCAGTTCTTC.

V and J are TRBV11-2 and TRBJ2-2; possibly TRBD1 for D (7 bases). This CDR3 comprises 16 residues. Germline CDR1 is SGHAT and CDR2 is FQNNGV. V was cut by 5 bases and J by 4 bases, with 17 bases left in between. The CDR3 region has the DNA TGTGCCAGCAGCCGAAAGGGGGCCGGGGGCACCGGGGAGCTGTTTTTT. Protein sequence: CASSRKGAGGTGELFF.

This clonotype was counted at least ten times. The chain recombines TRBV9 with TRBJ2-7, with 8 bases fitting TRBD2. V was clipped by 0 bases and J by 3 bases; unmatched bases: 5. The CDR3 is 15 amino acids. Per germline, CDR1 SGDLS and CDR2 YYNGEE. Here the CDR3 reads CASSVGSSGLYEQYF. The CDR3 DNA sequence: TGTGCCAGCAGCGTAGGGTCTAGCGGGCTCTACGAGCAGTACTTC.

This clonotype came up a few times. The chain carries TRBV3-1 and TRBJ2-7; TRBD1 might be the D (6 bases). There are 15 residues in the CDR3. Per the germline V gene, CDR1 is LGHDT and CDR2 is YNNKEL (reference sequence). V lost 4 bases and J lost 4, with 17 bases in between. The CDR3 nucleotides are TGTGCCAGCAGCCCGAAAGGGGGTGTGCCATACGAGCAGTACTTC. Protein: CASSPKGGVPYEQYF.

Ten or more counts support this clonotype. This chain links TRBV29-1 with TRBJ2-2; 9 nucleotides line up with TRBD1. The V and J ends lost 1 base and 6 bases, in that order; junction bases with no gene match: 6. This CDR3 has 15 amino acids. Germline CDR1 reads SQVTM; CDR2 reads ANQGSEA. CDR3 nucleotide sequence: TGCAGCGTTGAAGCGTCTACAGGGGGCCCCGGGGAGCTGTTTTTT. It translates to CSVEASTGGPGELFF.

This clonotype was seen only a few times. V and J are TRBV4-2 and TRBJ1-5, with 9 bases matching TRBD1. The CDR3 loop spans 14 amino acids. Germline-derived CDR1 and CDR2 are LGHNA and YNFKEQ. Trimming removed 4 bases from V and 11 bases from J; junction bases left unmatched: 9. For the CDR3, the DNA is TGTGCCAGCAGCCCGGGACAGGGTACCTTGACCCAGCATTTT. Its translation: CASSPGQGTLTQHF.

This clonotype was recorded a few times. J is TRBJ1-1 and V is TRBV3-1, with D perhaps TRBD1 (6 bases). The CDR3 length is 13 residues. V lost 4 bases and J lost 9, with 15 bases in between. Germline CDR1 LGHDT, CDR2 YNNKEL (reference sequence). CDR3 sequence reads: CASSLLKGDKAFF. The CDR3 region has the DNA TGTGCCAGCAGCCTACTGAAAGGGGACAAAGCTTTCTTT.

The chain recombines TRBV5-1 with TRBJ2-3, with 9 nucleotides matching TRBD1. Germline V gene data show CDR1 as SGHRS and CDR2 as YFSETQ. The CDR3 runs to 15 residues. After removal of 3 bases from V and 5 bases from J, the junction contained 7 bases not matched to a gene. The CDR3 DNA reads TGCGCCAGCAGCTCCGGGACAGGGACCAGAGATACGCAGTATTTT. Its protein is CASSSGTGTRDTQYF.

The V gene is TRBV25-1, the J gene TRBJ2-3, with 8 bases that match TRBD1. This CDR3 has 16 residues. Losses at the gene ends were 6 bases for V and 6 bases for J; bases not matched to a gene: 14. Germline CDR1 reads MGHDK; CDR2 reads SYGVNS. The CDR3 DNA is TGTGCCAGCAGCCCCGATCGGGGACAGGACTTGGATACGCAGTATTTT. Translating it yields CASSPDRGQDLDTQYF. Combining the CDR3 with reference TRBV25-1 and TRBJ2-3 gives the whole variable domain EADIYQTPRYLVIGTGKKITLECSQTMGHDKMYWYQQDPGMELHLIHYSYGVNSTEKGDLSSESTVSRIRTEHFPLTLESARPSHTSQYLCASSPDRGQDLDTQYFGPGTRLTVL.

This clonotype was counted a few times. The gene calls are TRBV11-3 and TRBJ2-1; D gene ambiguous. Trimming left V 2 bases short and J 9 bases short, with 5 bases between. Germline-derived CDR1 and CDR2 are SGHNT and YENEEA. CDR3 size: 11 residues. The CDR3 reads CASSLRSEQFF. The CDR3 DNA follows: TGTGCCAGCAGCTTACGTAGTGAGCAGTTCTTC.

This clonotype appeared many times. This rearrangement joins TRBV4-2 to TRBJ2-2; 11 bases map to TRBD2. The trim removed 0 bases at V and 8 bases at J, leaving 5 bases unmatched. The CDR3 sequence is 16 residues long. The germline CDR1 and CDR2 sequences are LGHNA and YNFKEQ. CDR3 DNA: TGTGCCAGCAGCCAAGATCTGGGACTAGCGGAAGGGGAGCTGTTTTTT. Translating it yields CASSQDLGLAEGELFF.

This chain joins TRBV27 and TRBJ1-1; unclear D gene. V lost 1 base and J 6 bases, leaving 12 bases between the germline ends. CDR3 length equals 14 residues. The germline CDR1 and CDR2 sequences are MNHEY and SMNVEV (reference sequence). The CDR3 here is CASSLFGVRAEAFF. The CDR3 DNA reads TGTGCCAGCAGTTTATTTGGGGTGCGGGCTGAAGCTTTCTTT.